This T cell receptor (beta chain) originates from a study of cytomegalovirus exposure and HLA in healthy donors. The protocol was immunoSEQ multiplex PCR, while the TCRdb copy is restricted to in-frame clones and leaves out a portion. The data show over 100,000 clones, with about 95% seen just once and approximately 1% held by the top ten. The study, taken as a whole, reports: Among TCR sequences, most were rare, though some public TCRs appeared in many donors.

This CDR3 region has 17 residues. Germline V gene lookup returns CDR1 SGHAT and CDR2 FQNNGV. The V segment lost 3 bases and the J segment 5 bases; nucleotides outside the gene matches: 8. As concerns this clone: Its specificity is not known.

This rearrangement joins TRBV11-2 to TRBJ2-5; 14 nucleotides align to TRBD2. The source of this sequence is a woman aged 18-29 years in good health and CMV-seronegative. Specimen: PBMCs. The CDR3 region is CASSFRLAGGPRETQYF. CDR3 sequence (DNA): TGTGCCAGCAGCTTTCGACTAGCGGGGGGGCCCCGGGAGACCCAGTACTTC.